This record concerns one TCR beta chain sequence. The antigen remains undetermined. The junction does not match germline at one end; this may be a read error. This record comes from a study of identical twins. Overall study results and limits: Insertions were fewer in abundant cord blood beta clonotypes, whereas memory repertoires showed none of this pattern.

MiXCR was run by TCRdb on the 5' RACE reads, yielding one entry per CDR3 protein. The sample lists around 1.7 million distinct CDR3 sequences, 32% seen once, with over 0.25% in the top ten. Healthy Caucasians, and only they, were the donors. Germline V CDR1 and CDR2: MNHEY, SVGAGI. The CDR3 consists of 12 residues. V is TRBV6-5 and J is TRBJ2-1; D remains unclear. Sequencing was performed on cord blood. The origin of this receptor is a newborn girl in good health. CDR3 amino acids: CASTTSYNKQFF. The CDR3 DNA follows: TGTGCCAGCACCACTTCCTACAATAAGCAGTTCTTC.